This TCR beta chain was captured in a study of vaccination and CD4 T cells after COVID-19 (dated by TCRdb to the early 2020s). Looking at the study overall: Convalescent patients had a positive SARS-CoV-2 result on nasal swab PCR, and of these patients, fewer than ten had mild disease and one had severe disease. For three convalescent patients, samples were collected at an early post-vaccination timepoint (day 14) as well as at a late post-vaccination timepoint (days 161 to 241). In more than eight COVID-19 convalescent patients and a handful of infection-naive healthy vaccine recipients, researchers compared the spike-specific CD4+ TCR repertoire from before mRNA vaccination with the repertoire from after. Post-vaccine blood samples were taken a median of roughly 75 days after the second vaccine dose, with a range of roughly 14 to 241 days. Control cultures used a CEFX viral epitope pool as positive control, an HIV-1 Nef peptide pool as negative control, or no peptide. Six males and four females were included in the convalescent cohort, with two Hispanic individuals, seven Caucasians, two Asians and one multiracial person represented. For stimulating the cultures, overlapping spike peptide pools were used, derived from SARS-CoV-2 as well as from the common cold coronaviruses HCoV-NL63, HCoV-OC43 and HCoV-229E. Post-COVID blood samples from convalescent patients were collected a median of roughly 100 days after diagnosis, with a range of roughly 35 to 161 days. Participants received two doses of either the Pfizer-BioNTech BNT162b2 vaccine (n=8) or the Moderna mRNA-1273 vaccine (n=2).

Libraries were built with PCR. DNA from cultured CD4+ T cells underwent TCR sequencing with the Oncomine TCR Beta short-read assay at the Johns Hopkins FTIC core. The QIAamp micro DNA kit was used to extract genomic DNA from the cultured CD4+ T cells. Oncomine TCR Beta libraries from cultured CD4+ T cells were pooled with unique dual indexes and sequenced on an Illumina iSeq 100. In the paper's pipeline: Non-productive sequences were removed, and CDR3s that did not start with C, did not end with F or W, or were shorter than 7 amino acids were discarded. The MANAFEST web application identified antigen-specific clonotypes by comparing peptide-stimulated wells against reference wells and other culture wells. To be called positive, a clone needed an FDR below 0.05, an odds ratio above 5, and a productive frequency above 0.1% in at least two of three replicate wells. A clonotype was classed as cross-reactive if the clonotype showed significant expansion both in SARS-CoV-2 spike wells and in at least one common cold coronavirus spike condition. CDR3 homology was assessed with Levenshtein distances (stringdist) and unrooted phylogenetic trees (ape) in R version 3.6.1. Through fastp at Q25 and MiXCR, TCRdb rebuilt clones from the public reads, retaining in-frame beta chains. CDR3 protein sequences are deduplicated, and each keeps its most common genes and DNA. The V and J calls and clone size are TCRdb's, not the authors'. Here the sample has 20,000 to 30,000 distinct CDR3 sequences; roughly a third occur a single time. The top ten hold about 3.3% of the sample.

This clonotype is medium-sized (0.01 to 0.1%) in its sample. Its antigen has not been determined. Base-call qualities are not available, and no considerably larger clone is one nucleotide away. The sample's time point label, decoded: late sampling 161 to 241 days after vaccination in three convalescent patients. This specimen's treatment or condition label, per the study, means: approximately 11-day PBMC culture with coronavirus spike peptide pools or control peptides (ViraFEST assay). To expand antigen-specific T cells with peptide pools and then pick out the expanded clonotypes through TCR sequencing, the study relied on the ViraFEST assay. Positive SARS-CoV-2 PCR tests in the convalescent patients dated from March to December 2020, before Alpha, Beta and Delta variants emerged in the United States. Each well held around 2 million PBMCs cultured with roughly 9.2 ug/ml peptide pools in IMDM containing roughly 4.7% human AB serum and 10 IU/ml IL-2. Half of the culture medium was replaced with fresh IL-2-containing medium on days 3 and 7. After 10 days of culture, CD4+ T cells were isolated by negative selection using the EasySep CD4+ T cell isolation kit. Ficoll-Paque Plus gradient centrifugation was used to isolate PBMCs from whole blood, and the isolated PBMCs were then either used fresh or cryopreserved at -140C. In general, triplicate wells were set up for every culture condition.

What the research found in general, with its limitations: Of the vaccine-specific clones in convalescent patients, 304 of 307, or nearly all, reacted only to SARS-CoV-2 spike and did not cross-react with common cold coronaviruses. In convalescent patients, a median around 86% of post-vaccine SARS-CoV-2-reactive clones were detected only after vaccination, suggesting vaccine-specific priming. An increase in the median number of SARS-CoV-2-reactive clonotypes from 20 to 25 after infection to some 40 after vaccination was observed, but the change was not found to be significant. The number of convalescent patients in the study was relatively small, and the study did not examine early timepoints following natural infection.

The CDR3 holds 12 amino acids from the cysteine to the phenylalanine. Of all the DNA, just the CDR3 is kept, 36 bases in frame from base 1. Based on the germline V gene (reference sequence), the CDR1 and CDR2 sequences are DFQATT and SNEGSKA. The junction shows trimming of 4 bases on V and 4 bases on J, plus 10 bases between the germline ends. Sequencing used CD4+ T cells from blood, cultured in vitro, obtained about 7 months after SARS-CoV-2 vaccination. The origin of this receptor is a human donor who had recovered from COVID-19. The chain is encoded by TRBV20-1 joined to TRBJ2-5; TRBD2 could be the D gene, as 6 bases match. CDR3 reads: CSAILGGETQYF. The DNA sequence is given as TGCAGTGCTATTCTGGGGGGAGAGACCCAGTACTTC.